Below, 20 T cell receptor beta chains from the same sample are listed, as sequenced in a study of blood T cell repertoires in COVID-19. Profiled with immunoSEQ multiplex PCR; TCRdb holds only in-frame clones, not every one. The repertoire holds 150,000 to 200,000 clones, almost 80% seen once, with around a sixth in the top ten. The sequenced sample was PBMCs or T cells enriched from blood (not recorded which). These receptors were taken from a woman aged 45 to 65 who had recovered from COVID-19.

V is TRBV7-2 and J is TRBJ1-4; weak D call: TRBD1 (5 bases). The CDR3 extends over 14 amino acids. In germline, CDR1 is SGHTA, CDR2 FQGNSA. The ends were cut back, 5 bases at V and 10 bases at J, with 17 bases in the middle. CDR3 amino acids: CASSLGGANTKLFF. The CDR3 region has the DNA TGTGCCAGCAGCCTGGGAGGGGCCAATACAAAACTGTTTTTT.

The gene calls are TRBV27 and TRBJ2-1; 10 nucleotides match TRBD2. The CDR3 runs to 18 residues. CDR1 and CDR2 (germline): MNHEY, SMNVEV (reference sequence). The V gene end was trimmed by 5 bases and the J gene end by 7 bases; junction bases not matched to a gene: 17. CDR3: CASSSFRTSGWVGNEQFF. The DNA for the CDR3 is TGTGCCAGCAGTAGTTTTCGGACTAGCGGATGGGTGGGTAATGAGCAGTTCTTC.

V and J are TRBV28 and TRBJ1-2, with D possibly being TRBD1 (5 bases). The CDR3 totals 18 residues. V was trimmed by 6 bases and J by 3 bases, leaving 26 bases between them. From germline, CDR1 is MDHEN and CDR2 SYDVKM. The CDR3 spells CASSGPLPSRTLYYGYTF. The CDR3 region has the DNA TGTGCCAGCAGCGGCCCTCTCCCCTCTAGGACACTATACTATGGCTACACCTTC.

The chain recombines TRBV14 with TRBJ2-3; tentatively, D is TRBD1 (6 bases). The germline CDR1 and CDR2 sequences are SGHDN and FVKESK. The ends were cut back, 4 bases at V and 4 bases at J, with 9 bases in the middle. This CDR3 has 13 residues. CDR3 nucleotides: TGTGCCAGCAGCCTTACAGGGTCAGATACGCAGTATTTT. It yields the protein CASSLTGSDTQYF.

V is TRBV30 and J is TRBJ1-5; TRBD1 is a possible D gene (5 bases). This CDR3 has 12 amino acids. The germline V gene encodes CDR1 GTSNPN and CDR2 SVGIG (reference sequence). Deletions cut 1 base from V and 7 bases from J, with 8 bases between. The CDR3 region is CAWSAPGQPQHF. CDR3 in DNA: TGTGCCTGGAGTGCACCAGGGCAGCCCCAGCATTTT.

The CDR3 is CASSLGTETDTQYF. CDR3 in DNA: TGCGCCAGCAGCTTAGGGACAGAAACAGATACGCAGTATTTT. The V call is TRBV5-1, the J call TRBJ2-3, with 7 bases lining up with TRBD1. The trim removed 2 bases at V and 3 bases at J, leaving 3 bases unmatched. CDR3 size: 14 residues. Germline values: CDR1 SGHRS, CDR2 YFSETQ.

This CDR3 reads CASSVEAGGTDTQYF. The DNA for the CDR3 is TGTGCCAGCAGCGTAGAGGCGGGTGGCACAGATACGCAGTATTTT. This sequence joins TRBV9 and TRBJ2-3, with a weak D call TRBD2 (5 bases). The CDR3 extends over 15 amino acids. CDR1 SGDLS and CDR2 YYNGEE come from the germline V gene. Trimming took 0 bases from V and 1 from J, leaving 9 bases between them. Complete variable domain (other parts from reference TRBV9 and TRBJ2-3): DSGVTQTPKHLITATGQRVTLRCSPRSGDLSVYWYQQSLDQGLQFLIQYYNGEERAKGNILERFSAQQFPDLHSELNLSSLELGDSALYFCASSVEAGGTDTQYFGPGTRLTVL.

The chain uses TRBV5-1 and TRBJ2-7; the match to TRBD2 covers 14 bases. After removal of 3 bases from V and 4 bases from J, the junction contained 6 bases not matched to a gene. CDR1 and CDR2 (germline): SGHRS, YFSETQ. The CDR3 length is 16 residues. The CDR3 sequence: CASSSTGTSGRYEQYF. CDR3 sequence (DNA): TGCGCCAGCAGCTCCACCGGGACTAGCGGGAGATACGAGCAGTACTTC.

V gene TRBV12-3 or TRBV12-4 combines with J gene TRBJ2-1, with D perhaps matching TRBD2 (7 bases). The CDR3 runs to 13 residues. Trimming stripped 6 bases from V and 3 bases from J, with 9 bases between. The CDR3 sequence is CASRGGGYNEQFF. CDR3 nucleotide sequence: TGTGCCAGCAGGGGAGGGGGCTACAATGAGCAGTTCTTC.

In regard to this clone: Other DNA sequences in the sample encode the same CDR3. The chain carries TRBV4-1 and TRBJ1-5; 7 nucleotides match TRBD1. Losses at the gene ends were 0 bases for V and 0 bases for J; bases not matched to a gene: 2. Germline lookup yields CDR1 MGHRA and CDR2 YSYEKL. This CDR3 contains 16 residues. The CDR3 DNA sequence: TGCGCCAGCAGCCAAGAAGGGACAGTTAGCAATCAGCCCCAGCATTTT. As protein: CASSQEGTVSNQPQHF.

In DNA, the CDR3 is TGTGCCAGCAGCCCCTGGACTAGCGCGAGCTCCTACAATGAGCAGTTCTTC. As protein: CASSPWTSASSYNEQFF. The chain joins TRBV7-8 to TRBJ2-1, with TRBD2 identical over 9 bases. Germline loops: CDR1 SGHVS, CDR2 FQNEAQ. The CDR3 extends over 17 amino acids. V lost 5 bases and J lost 0; bases outside the gene matches: 8.

The rearrangement links TRBV11-2 to TRBJ2-3, with 7 bases fitting TRBD2. Germline V lookup: CDR1 SGHAT, CDR2 FQNNGV. The CDR3 has 14 residues. Trimming at V came to 0 bases and at J to 7 bases, leaving 4 bases not matched to a gene. The CDR3 region is CASSLDPGGNTQYF. CDR3 nucleotide sequence: TGTGCCAGCAGCTTAGATCCGGGGGGAAATACGCAGTATTTT.

This clone was detected a few times. V and J are TRBV19 and TRBJ2-2; a possible D gene is TRBD2 (6 bases). The CDR3 loop spans 16 amino acids. Germline V gene lookup returns CDR1 LNHDA and CDR2 SQIVND (reference sequence). V dropped 3 bases and J dropped 6 bases, with 17 bases sitting between them. The CDR3 here is CASSMRGAGMSGELFF. The CDR3 coding sequence is TGTGCCAGTAGTATGAGAGGAGCGGGTATGTCCGGGGAGCTGTTTTTT.

The V call is TRBV10-3, the J call TRBJ1-2; D is ambiguous. V was shortened by 3 bases and J by 4 bases, with 6 bases between the two germline ends. Germline CDR1 ENHRY, CDR2 SYGVKD. The CDR3 extends over 12 amino acids. As DNA, the CDR3 is TGTGCCATCAGTGATCCCTTCTATGGCTACACCTTC. It codes for CAISDPFYGYTF.

The table lists this clone with a few counts. Written as DNA, the CDR3 is TGTGCCAGCAGCGTAGCTTCGGGGCAGCCCCAGCATTTT. Its translation is CASSVASGQPQHF. This sequence joins TRBV9 and TRBJ1-5, with D unresolved. Germline CDR1 reads SGDLS; CDR2 reads YYNGEE. V was pared by 0 bases and J by 7 bases, with 8 bases between. The CDR3 is made up of 13 amino acids.

The chain recombines TRBV5-1 with TRBJ2-2; D ambiguous. The CDR3 contains 14 residues. Trimming cost V 4 bases and J 6 bases, with 13 bases left between them. CDR1 SGHRS and CDR2 YFSETQ come from the germline V gene. The CDR3 reads CASSPVGSSGELFF. The CDR3 region has the DNA TGCGCCAGCAGCCCCGTCGGGTCTTCCGGGGAGCTGTTTTTT.

The CDR3 region has the DNA TGTGCCAGCATAACCGGTTACTCTGGAAACACCATATATTTT. Translation: CASITGYSGNTIYF. The chain has TRBV2 and TRBJ1-3; D unresolved. The CDR3 is 14 amino acids. The V gene lost 7 bases and the J gene lost 0 bases, with 10 bases spanning the gap. CDR1 SNHLY and CDR2 FYNNEI come from the germline V gene.

The chain uses TRBV27 and TRBJ2-7, with TRBD2 matching over 7 bases. CDR1 and CDR2 (germline): MNHEY, SMNVEV (reference sequence). CDR3 size: 15 residues. Trimming took 5 bases from V and 2 from J; bases not matched to a gene: 9. The CDR3 sequence is CASSPLLALTYEQYF. The CDR3 nucleotides read TGTGCCAGCAGTCCTCTACTAGCGTTGACCTACGAGCAGTACTTC.

CDR3 protein: CAWNINTGELFF. CDR3 bases: TGTGCCTGGAATATTAACACCGGGGAGCTGTTTTTT. The V and J genes are TRBV30 and TRBJ2-2, with no clear D. Germline values: CDR1 GTSNPN, CDR2 SVGIG (reference sequence). This CDR3 contains 12 residues. V was pared by 4 bases and J by 2 bases, with 5 bases between.

The gene calls are TRBV20-1 and TRBJ1-4; 7 bases line up with TRBD1. V was clipped by 3 bases and J by 8 bases; unmatched bases: 3. Germline lookup yields CDR1 DFQATT and CDR2 SNEGSKA (reference sequence). This CDR3 has 12 amino acids. The CDR3 sequence is CSASPDREKLFF. In nucleotides, the CDR3 is TGCAGTGCTAGTCCGGACAGGGAAAAACTGTTTTTT.